This TCR beta chain comes out of a study of blood T cell repertoires in COVID-19 (dated by TCRdb to the early 2020s). In the study overall: Samples covering the acute and convalescent phases of COVID-19 were provided by collaborators in the United States, Italy and Spain. The repertoires were released in a freely available public database meant as a resource for research on the immune response to SARS-CoV-2. Where available, HLA class I and class II types were taken from metadata supplied by the sample provider and were not determined by assay-based typing. The dataset comprised deeply sampled blood TCRbeta repertoires from subjects exposed to, actively infected with, or recovered from COVID-19. The samples were drawn from two sources: the first 160 participants of the ongoing ImmuneRACE study, and about 1,300 subjects contributed by 6 global collaborators. The sample metadata nearly always contained a de-identified subject ID, COVID-19 status, age in years and sex. The prospective study material was composed of cDNA or gDNA derived from T cells, B-cell-depleted T cells, or PBMCs. The paper as a whole reports these results and caveats: Clinical and demographic metadata were provided uncurated, with the amount varying by source and participant.

This clone was detected only a few times. The antigen this receptor binds is unknown. Base qualities were left out, and no much larger clone turns up one base away. Each collaborating institution followed its own protocols to collect whole blood in K2EDTA tubes. For TCRbeta analysis, collaborators shipped samples in one of three forms: frozen whole blood, isolated PBMCs, or DNA extracted from either of those sample types. Sequences SGHTA (CDR1) and FQGNSA (CDR2) are obtained from the germline V gene. CDR3 length: 14 amino acids, cysteine to phenylalanine. Solely the CDR3 DNA is kept, with 42 bases framed from the first base. At the junction V is shortened by 4 bases and J by 3 bases, with 12 bases in between. TCRbeta CDR3 regions were amplified from genomic DNA by means of the immunoSEQ Assay, a bias-controlled multiplex PCR. On the authors' methods: Within the assay, amplification of reference gene primers was used to estimate how many nucleated cells each sample contained. Sequence reads were collapsed and filtered to measure the absolute abundance of every unique TCRbeta CDR3 rearrangement. For each sample, productive Simpson clonality was calculated as the square root of Simpson's diversity index over productive rearrangements. The table was pulled from immuneACCESS by TCRdb, which kept in-frame rearrangements only. Such tables lose some clones; where checked, under half of the loss comes from unresolved V genes, and the rest has no known cause. V, J and clone size reflect that table, while D and trimming were determined from the DNA. The sample yields tens of thousands of clones; around 88% were counted once. The ten largest clones add up to less than 6.5% of the sample.

Here the chain combines TRBV7-2 and TRBJ1-1; no confident D gene assignment can be made. The origin of this receptor is a man in his fifties or sixties with acute or convalescent COVID-19. Sequencing was performed on peripheral blood. The CDR3 region has the sequence CASSSGRGYTEAFF. The DNA is TGTGCCAGCAGCTCGGGCCGGGGATACACTGAAGCTTTCTTT. With all but the CDR3 taken from the reference TRBV7-2 and TRBJ1-1 genes, the full variable domain is: GAGVSQSPSNKVTEKGKDVELRCDPISGHTALYWYRQSLGQGLEFLIYFQGNSAPDKSGLPSDRFSAERTGGSVSTLTIQRTQQEDSAVYLCASSSGRGYTEAFFGQGTRLTVV.